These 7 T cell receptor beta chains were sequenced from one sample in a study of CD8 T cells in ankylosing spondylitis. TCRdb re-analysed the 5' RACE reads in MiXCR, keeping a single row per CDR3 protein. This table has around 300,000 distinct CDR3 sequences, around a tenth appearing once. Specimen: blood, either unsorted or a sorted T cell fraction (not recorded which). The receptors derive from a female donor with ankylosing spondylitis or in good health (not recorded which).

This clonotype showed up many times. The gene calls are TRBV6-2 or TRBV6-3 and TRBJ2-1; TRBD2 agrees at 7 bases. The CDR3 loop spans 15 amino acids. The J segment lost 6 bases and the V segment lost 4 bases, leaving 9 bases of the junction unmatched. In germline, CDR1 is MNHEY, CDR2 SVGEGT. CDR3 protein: CASSFAGTKINEQFF. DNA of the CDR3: TGTGCCAGCAGTTTCGCCGGGACTAAGATCAATGAGCAGTTCTTC.

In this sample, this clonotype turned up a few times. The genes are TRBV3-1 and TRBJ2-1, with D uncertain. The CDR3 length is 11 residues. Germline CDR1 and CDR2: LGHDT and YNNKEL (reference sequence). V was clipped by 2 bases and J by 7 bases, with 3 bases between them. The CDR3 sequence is CASSQINEQFF. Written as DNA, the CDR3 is TGTGCCAGCAGCCAAATAAATGAGCAGTTCTTC.

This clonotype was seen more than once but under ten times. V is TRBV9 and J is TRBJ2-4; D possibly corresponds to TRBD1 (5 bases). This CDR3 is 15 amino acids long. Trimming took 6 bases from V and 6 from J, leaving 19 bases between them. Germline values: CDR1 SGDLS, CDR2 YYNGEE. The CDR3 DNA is TGTGCCAGCACTATTGATGAAGGGGCTAGAAACATTCAGTACTTC. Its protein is CASTIDEGARNIQYF.

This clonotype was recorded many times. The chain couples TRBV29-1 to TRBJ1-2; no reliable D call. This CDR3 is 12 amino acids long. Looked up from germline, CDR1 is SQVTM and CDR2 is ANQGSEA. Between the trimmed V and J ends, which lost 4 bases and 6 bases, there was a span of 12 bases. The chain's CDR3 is CSVGDRANGYTF. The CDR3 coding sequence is TGCAGCGTTGGAGACCGGGCAAATGGCTACACCTTC.

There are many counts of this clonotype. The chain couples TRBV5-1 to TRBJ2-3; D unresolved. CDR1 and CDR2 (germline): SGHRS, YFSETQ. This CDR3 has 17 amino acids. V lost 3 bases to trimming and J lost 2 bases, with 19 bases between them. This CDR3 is CASSWSGPQIITDTQYF. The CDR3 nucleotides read TGCGCCAGCAGCTGGTCCGGGCCCCAAATAATCACAGATACGCAGTATTTT.

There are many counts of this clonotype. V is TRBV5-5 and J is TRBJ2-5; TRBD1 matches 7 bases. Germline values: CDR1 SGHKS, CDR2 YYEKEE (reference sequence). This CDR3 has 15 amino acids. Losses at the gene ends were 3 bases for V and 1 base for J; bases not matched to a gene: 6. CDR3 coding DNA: TGTGCCAGCAGCTCGACGGGACAGCTCCAAGAGACCCAGTACTTC. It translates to CASSSTGQLQETQYF.

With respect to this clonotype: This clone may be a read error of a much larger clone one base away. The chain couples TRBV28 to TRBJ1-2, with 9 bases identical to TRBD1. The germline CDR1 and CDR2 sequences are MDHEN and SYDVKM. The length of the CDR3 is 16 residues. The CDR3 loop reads CASSLTGTGLNYGHTF. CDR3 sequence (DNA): TGTGCCAGCAGCTTAACCGGGACAGGGCTTAACTATGGCCACACCTTC.